The clone carrying this TCR beta chain was counted many times. Antigen: not known. The data derive from a study of T cells in Graves' hyperthyroidism and ophthalmopathy. Study-level points and caveats: The model forecast ophthalmopathy, anticipating it by a median approximately 6 months before onset.

Individuals with ophthalmopathy presented a Clinical Activity Score of at least 3, a NOSPECS grade of at least 4 and a duration under 3 months. The diagnoses drew upon clinical symptoms, serum thyroxine and TRAb, thyroid ultrasound and orbital computed tomography. This CDR3 region has 15 residues. Germline CDR1 reads SGHTA; CDR2 reads FQGNSA. The germline V and J ends were trimmed by 1 base and 2 bases, with 12 bases remaining between them. TCR beta CDR3 regions were amplified from RNA. During a first-round RT-PCR of the TCR CDR3, the HTBI primer set was used. TCRdb itself ran the multiplex PCR reads through MiXCR, one entry per CDR3 protein. The sample consists of 390,000 or so distinct CDR3 sequences, about 15% of them appearing once.

The sample comprised blood. The chain links TRBV7-2 to TRBJ2-7; tentative D call: TRBD2 (5 bases). The sequence came from a man aged 18 to 30 with Graves' ophthalmopathy. The DNA of the CDR3 is TGTGCCAGCAGCTTAGATTCGAGGGCCACCTACGAGCAGTACTTC. It translates to CASSLDSRATYEQYF.